Included here is one T cell receptor (beta chain) sequence, with context. Its matching antigen is unknown. The length of the CDR3 is 15 residues. Germline loops: CDR1 MDHEN, CDR2 SYDVKM. This sample was included in a study of monozygotic twins with inflammatory bowel disease. Findings and caveats of the study: Whether twins were concordant or discordant made no difference to repertoire similarity, possibly from limited power.

Using TCRalpha and TCRbeta cDNA, the researchers carried out two nested PCRs that lasted 16 and 9 cycles. No DNA is given; TCRdb re-called the 5' RACE reads and lists each CDR3 protein once. This sample's table reports 160,000 or so distinct CDR3 sequences. The gene calls are TRBV28 and TRBJ2-3; TCRdb's assignment of TRBD1 cannot be checked, as there is no DNA. Sequenced material: blood. The sequence was obtained from a human donor with ulcerative colitis or Crohn's disease, or a healthy co-twin of an affected twin (not recorded which). CDR3 residues: CASSLGGTGSYTQYF.